These 2 T cell receptor beta chains came from one sample sequenced in a study of blood T cell repertoires in COVID-19. Sequencing used immunoSEQ multiplex PCR; TCRdb keeps in-frame clones, though not all of them. The repertoire includes about 150,000 clones, 87% of them detected once, and roughly 4% sits in the top ten. The specimen was PBMCs or T cells enriched from blood (not recorded which). Receptors were obtained from a woman aged 40 to 50 who had been exposed to COVID-19.

The chain uses TRBV29-1 and TRBJ1-4, with 9 bases fitting TRBD1. Germline lookup yields CDR1 SQVTM and CDR2 ANQGSEA. The CDR3 is made up of 15 amino acids. The J segment lost 3 bases and the V segment lost 6 bases, leaving 8 bases of the junction unmatched. The CDR3 is CSVPGTGRANEKLFF. The CDR3 DNA reads TGCAGCGTACCAGGGACAGGGAGGGCTAATGAAAAACTGTTTTTT.

The rearrangement uses TRBV7-6 and TRBJ1-4, with 7 nucleotides matching TRBD1. The CDR3 is 14 amino acids. Germline assignment: CDR1 SGHVS and CDR2 FNYEAQ. With 6 bases clipped from V and 5 bases from J, the junction kept 6 bases outside the gene matches. The CDR3 sequence is CASSPVRGNEKLFF. CDR3 coding DNA: TGTGCCAGCAGTCCCGTCAGGGGGAATGAAAAACTGTTTTTT.